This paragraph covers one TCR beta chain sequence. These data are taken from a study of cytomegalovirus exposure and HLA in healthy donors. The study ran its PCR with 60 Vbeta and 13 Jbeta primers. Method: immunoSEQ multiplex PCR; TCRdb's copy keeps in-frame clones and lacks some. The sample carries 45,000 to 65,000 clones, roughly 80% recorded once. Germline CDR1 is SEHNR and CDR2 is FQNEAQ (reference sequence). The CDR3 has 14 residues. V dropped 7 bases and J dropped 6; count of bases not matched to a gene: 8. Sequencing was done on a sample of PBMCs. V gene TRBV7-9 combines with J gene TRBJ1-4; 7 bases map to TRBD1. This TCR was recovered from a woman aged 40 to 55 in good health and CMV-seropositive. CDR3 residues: CASTGGGAYEKLFF. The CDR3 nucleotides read TGTGCCAGCACAGGAGGGGGCGCCTATGAAAAACTGTTTTTT.